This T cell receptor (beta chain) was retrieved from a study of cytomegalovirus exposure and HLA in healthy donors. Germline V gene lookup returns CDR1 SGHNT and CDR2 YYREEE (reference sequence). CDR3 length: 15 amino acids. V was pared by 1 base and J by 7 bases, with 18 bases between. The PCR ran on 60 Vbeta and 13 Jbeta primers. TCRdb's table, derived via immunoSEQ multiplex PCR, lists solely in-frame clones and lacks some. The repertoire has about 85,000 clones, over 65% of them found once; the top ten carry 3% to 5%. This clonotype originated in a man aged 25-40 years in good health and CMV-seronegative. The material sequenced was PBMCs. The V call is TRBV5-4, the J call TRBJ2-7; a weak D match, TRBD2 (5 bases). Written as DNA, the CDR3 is TGTGCCAGCAGCTTGTCTGGAGGCCCTTTTTGGGAGCAGTACTTC. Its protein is CASSLSGGPFWEQYF.